The entry below gives a single T cell receptor beta chain sequence along with its context. Germline V lookup: CDR1 MNHNS, CDR2 SASEGT. Germline trimming cut 3 bases from V and 5 bases from J; bases unmatched to any gene: 3. The CDR3 spans 13 residues. These data originate in a study of shared clonotypes between healthy human individuals. Generated by immunoSEQ multiplex PCR, the TCRdb table keeps only in-frame clones and is missing some. The sample includes about 1.5 million clones, roughly 98% of them seen just once. The sample was naive CD4+ T cells sorted from blood. Sample subset: CD45RA+ positively selected. The receptor comes from a young man in good health. The chain employs TRBV6-1 and TRBJ1-1; 7 bases are shared with TRBD1. In DNA form, the CDR3 reads TGTGCCAGCAGTGAGGTCAGGGGGACTGAAGCTTTCTTT. Translation gives CASSEVRGTEAFF.